The clone carrying this TCR beta chain came up a few times. Its cognate antigen is unknown. As for treatment: oral pan-JAK inhibitor, 5-10 mg twice daily. CD4+ and CD8+ T cells were sorted from PBMCs stained for CD3, CD4 and CD8. This record comes from a study of CD8+ T cells in alopecia areata. Points from the study as a whole: Many expanded lesional clones persisted in scalp and blood during tofacitinib treatment. Especially in alopecia totalis/universalis, lesional scalp showed greater clonality than normal scalp did.

The length of the CDR3 is 16 residues. Trimming took 0 bases from V and 1 from J, leaving 10 bases between them. Germline loops: CDR1 SGHRS, CDR2 YFSETQ. cDNA reverse transcribed from extracted RNA served as the sequencing template. Only in-frame clones appear in the TCRdb table, and some are missing; sequencing was by immunoSEQ multiplex PCR. The table shows 270,000 or so clones, with 55% to 70% occurring only once. The chain links TRBV5-1 to TRBJ2-2; a weak D match, TRBD1 (5 bases). The material was CD4+ T cells sorted from blood, obtained at week 24, from a patient treated with tofacitinib. This sequence was found in a human donor with alopecia areata. In DNA form, the CDR3 reads TGCGCCAGCAGCTTGGATGGGCAGGGGAACACCGGGGAGCTGTTTTTT. Translating gives CASSLDGQGNTGELFF.